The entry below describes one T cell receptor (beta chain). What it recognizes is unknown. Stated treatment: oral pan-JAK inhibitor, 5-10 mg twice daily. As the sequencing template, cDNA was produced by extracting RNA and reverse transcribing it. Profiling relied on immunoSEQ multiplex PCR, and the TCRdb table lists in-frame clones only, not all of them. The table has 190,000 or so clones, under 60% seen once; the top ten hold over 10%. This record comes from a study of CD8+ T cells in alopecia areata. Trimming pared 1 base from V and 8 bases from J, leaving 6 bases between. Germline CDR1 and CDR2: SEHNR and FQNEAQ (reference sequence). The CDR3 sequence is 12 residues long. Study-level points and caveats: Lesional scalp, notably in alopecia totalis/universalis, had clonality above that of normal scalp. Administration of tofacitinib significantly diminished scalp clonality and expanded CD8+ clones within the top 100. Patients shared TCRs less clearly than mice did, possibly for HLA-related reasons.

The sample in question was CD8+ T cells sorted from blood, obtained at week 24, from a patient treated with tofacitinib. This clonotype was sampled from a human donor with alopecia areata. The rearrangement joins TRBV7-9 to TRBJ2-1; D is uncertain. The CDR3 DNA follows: TGTGCCAGCAGCTTAGGGAAGGATGAGCAGTTCTTC. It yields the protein CASSLGKDEQFF.